This TCR beta chain is drawn from a study of blood T cell repertoires in COVID-19 (dated by TCRdb to 2020 to 2021). For the wider study: Samples from collaborators originated in the United States, Italy and Spain and spanned both the acute and convalescent phases of COVID-19. The material from the prospective study consisted of cDNA or gDNA derived from T cells, B-cell-depleted T cells, or PBMCs. Deeply sampled blood TCRbeta repertoires from subjects exposed to, actively infected with, or recovered from COVID-19 were included in the dataset. The repertoires were released in a freely available public database intended as a resource for research on the immune response to SARS-CoV-2. The samples were drawn from the first 160 participants of the ongoing ImmuneRACE study and from some 1,300 subjects provided by 6 global collaborators. A de-identified subject ID, COVID-19 status, age in years and sex were almost always included in the sample metadata. Where available, HLA class I and class II types were taken from metadata supplied by the sample provider and were not determined by assay-based typing.

V lost 6 bases and J lost 4 bases; the stretch between them is 12 bases long. CDR1 and CDR2 are read off the germline V gene as MDHEN and SYDVKM. The CDR3 contains 14 residues, cysteine and phenylalanine counted. The CDR3 DNA has 42 bases and is translated from base 1. Enrolling through a virtual design, the prospective study's participants ranged in age from roughly 18 to 89 years and lived across roughly 24 United States geographic areas. Cohort assignment in the prospective study relied on participant-reported clinical history from a screening survey and a study questionnaire. Recovered participants in ImmuneRACE Cohort 3 were defined by two consecutive negative NP/OP PCR tests, clearance by a healthcare professional, or resolution of symptoms. Mobile phlebotomists in the prospective study collected whole blood, serum and a nasopharyngeal or oropharyngeal swab from every participant. Prospective study participants could optionally give additional blood draws and questionnaires over a roughly 2-month period. Before DNA extraction, prospective study blood samples were shipped either frozen or at room temperature.

The sample holds a few counts of this clone. Its antigen specificity is not known. No base qualities exist here, and no much larger clone lies one base off it. The paper's findings and limits, for the study overall: The amount of clinical and demographic metadata varied by source and participant and was provided uncurated.

TCRbeta CDR3 regions were amplified from genomic DNA using the immunoSEQ Assay, a bias-controlled multiplex PCR. The authors' analysis ran thus. Nucleated cell counts per sample were estimated from amplification of reference gene primers within the assay. Sequence reads were collapsed and filtered to measure the absolute abundance of every unique TCRbeta CDR3 rearrangement. Productive Simpson clonality was computed per sample as the square root of Simpson's diversity index over productive rearrangements. TCRdb limited this immuneACCESS table to in-frame rearrangements with V and J called. A share of clones is missing; checked studies link under half to unresolved V genes, and the rest is unexplained. Clone size and V and J calls were adopted from that table, with D and trimming inferred from the DNA. The sample table lists about 170,000 clones, 75% to 90% of them with a count of one. The top ten clonotypes cover 4.4% of the sample.

This TCR derives from a woman aged 50 to 60 who had recovered from COVID-19. The rearrangement joined TRBV28 to TRBJ1-4; possibly the D gene is TRBD1, per 6 matching bases. The sequenced material came from PBMCs or T cells enriched from blood (not recorded which). In nucleotides, the sequence is TGTGCCAGCAGCTCGGGACAACGTAATGAAAAACTGTTTTTT. The encoded protein is CASSSGQRNEKLFF.